Described below is a single TCR beta chain sequence and its context. A junction boundary mismatches the germline segment, possibly from a read error. This entry belongs to a study of tumor and adjacent non-tumor tissue in lung cancer. The germline gives CDR1 MNHEY, CDR2 SVGAGI. This CDR3 is 13 amino acids long. RNA was extracted from bulk tissue without any cell sorting. More than 3 cm separated this lung sample from the edge of the tumor. A modified ARM-PCR protocol with three rounds of nested PCR amplified TCRbeta. TCRdb ran MiXCR on the multiplex PCR reads and lists one entry per CDR3 protein. Among about 100,000 distinct CDR3 sequences listed, about 62% were seen once.

Sequencing was carried out using distant non-tumor lung tissue. This clonotype was sampled from a man between 25 and 39 years old with non-small cell lung cancer. The chain has TRBV6-5 and TRBJ1-2, with 9 bases fitting TRBD1. The CDR3 DNA sequence: TGTGCCAACAGTCCCGGGACAGGGCGTGGCTACACCTTC. This sequence encodes CANSPGTGRGYTF.